This TCR beta chain derives from a study of T cell responses to AZD1222 COVID-19 vaccine (dated by TCRdb to the early 2020s). The study in broad terms: TCR sequencing covered fewer than 250 trial participants: about 210 given two doses of AZD1222 and 26 given two doses of MenACWY control vaccine. Trial participants were enrolled into age subgroups of 18-55, 56-69 and 70-plus years, which contained approximately 150, 30 and 60 TCR-sequenced participants, respectively.

The time point label here, explained by the study, means: about 28 days (+/-7) after the second vaccine dose. AZD1222 recipients with second doses at about 4 weeks or about 12 weeks were pooled, because spike-specific TCR depth and breadth did not differ between schedules. Vaccinee samples came from UK trials COV001 and COV002, including a single-blind randomized controlled phase 2/3 trial of AZD1222 (ChAdOx1 nCoV-19) in healthy adults. For TCRbeta chain sequencing, PBMC samples were collected from trial participants at day 0 and at day 28 after the second dose. Note on this clone: Its antigen target is currently unknown. The record has no base qualities; no much larger clone is one base away.

General study outcomes and caveats: Conclusions about previously exposed vaccinees are limited, since just six AZD1222 recipients were seropositive for SARS-CoV-2 at baseline. Because no samples from the day 14 peak response were available, repertoires could be characterized only after the peak T cell response. After two AZD1222 doses, spike-specific TCR breadth and depth were significantly higher than at day 0 and than in MenACWY recipients. Participants were mostly white British, with more females than males. The authors suggested clonal diversity may have been underestimated. In the small 56-69-year group, the increase in depth fell short of significance, most likely because of low power. Vaccine-associated CD4 TCRs spanned the whole spike protein, with dominant responses in regions 160-218 and 743-854. Epitopes outside the regions mutated in the B.1.351 and B.1.1.7 variants were reportedly recognized by nearly half of the unique spike-specific TCRs.

The CDR3 sequence holds 13 residues, the cysteine and phenylalanine included. The retained sequence is limited to the CDR3, 39 bases, with the frame set at the first base. Based on the germline V gene, the CDR1 and CDR2 sequences are SNHLY and FYNNEI. V is pruned by 7 bases and J by 7 bases, leaving 5 bases of the junction without a gene match. The CDR3 regions of human TCRbeta chains were subjected to immunosequencing. Processing in the source paper ran as follows. Repertoire TCRs were checked for matches against a reference library of SARS-CoV-2-specific TCRs that had been generated using the MIRA antigen-specificity platform. Breadth meant the fraction of unique TCRs that were SARS-CoV-2-associated, whereas depth meant the fraction of total T cells that were SARS-CoV-2-associated. Using the MIRA data, every spike-specific TCR was mapped to the spike region that the TCR reacted to and assigned to either a CD4 or a CD8 class. Log10-transformed breadth and depth values were compared by one-way ANOVA with Sidak's multiple comparisons tests. TCRdb's version of the immuneACCESS table is confined to in-frame rearrangements and falls short of the full clone set. An unresolved V gene accounts for under half of the shortfall where checked; the remainder is of unknown origin. For V, J and clone size, that table is used; D and trimming come from the DNA. Within this sample are almost 70,000 clones, with over 80% of them counted one time only. The biggest ten clones account for around a quarter of the sample.

The TCR originated in an adult who received the AZD1222 COVID-19 vaccine. This sequence uses TRBV2 and TRBJ1-1; 11 bases in between match TRBD1. The sequenced sample was peripheral blood, obtained 28 days after the second AZD1222 dose. Read as DNA, the sequence is TGTGCCAGCAAGGACAGGGGGCGCGGTGAAGCTTTCTTT. This encodes CASKDRGRGEAFF.